This T cell receptor beta chain was found in a study of OX40 agonist ivuxolimab in advanced cancers. Study in general: Patient treatment consisted of intravenous ivuxolimab administration every 2 weeks at 0.01 to 10 mg/kg. Study findings and constraints: On average, CD8+ T cells showed a greater number of expanded clones than CD4+. Some nonresponders additionally presented with little normalized T-cell clonal expansion.

Germline CDR1 and CDR2: SGHRS and YFSETQ. Trimming left V 1 base short and J 3 bases short, with 5 bases between. This CDR3 has 13 residues. This clone was seen a few times. Antigen specificity is unknown. The method was immunoSEQ multiplex PCR; TCRdb's version includes in-frame clones alone and lacks a portion of them. The sample records around 100,000 clones, nearly 90% being singletons. The rearrangement joins TRBV5-1 to TRBJ1-5; unclear D gene. This TCR was sampled from an adult with an advanced solid tumor such as melanoma, head and neck, liver or kidney cancer. Sequencing used CD4+ or CD8+ T cells sorted from blood, obtained in a trial of the OX40 agonist ivuxolimab. CDR3 DNA sequence: TGCGCCAGCAGCTTGCGCCCCAATCAGCCCCAGCATTTT. Encoded protein: CASSLRPNQPQHF.